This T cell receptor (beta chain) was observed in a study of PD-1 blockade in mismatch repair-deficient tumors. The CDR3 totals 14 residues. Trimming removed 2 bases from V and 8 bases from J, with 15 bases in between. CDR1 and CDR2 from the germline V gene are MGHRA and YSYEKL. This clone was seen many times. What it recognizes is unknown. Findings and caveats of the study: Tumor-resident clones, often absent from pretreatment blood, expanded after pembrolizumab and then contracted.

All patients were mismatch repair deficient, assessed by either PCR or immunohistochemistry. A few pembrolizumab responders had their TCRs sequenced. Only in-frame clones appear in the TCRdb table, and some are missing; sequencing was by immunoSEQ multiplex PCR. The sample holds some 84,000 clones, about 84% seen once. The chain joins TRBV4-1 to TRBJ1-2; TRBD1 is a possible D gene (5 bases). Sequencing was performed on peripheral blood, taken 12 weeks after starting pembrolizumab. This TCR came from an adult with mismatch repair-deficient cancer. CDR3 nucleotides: TGCGCCAGCAGCCAACTCGGGACGGGAGGCGGCTACACCTTC. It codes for CASSQLGTGGGYTF.